The clone carrying this TCR beta chain has only a few counts. Its cognate antigen is unknown. The germline V gene encodes CDR1 DFQATT and CDR2 SNEGSKA (reference sequence). V was pared by 0 bases and J by 2 bases, with 19 bases between. This CDR3 comprises 17 residues. The data were taken from a study of CD8 T cells in ankylosing spondylitis. Study results and caveats: A motif of several highly homologous TCR beta variants was seen as apparently characteristic of ankylosing spondylitis blood.

TCRdb ran MiXCR on the 5' RACE reads and lists one entry per CDR3 protein. The sample carries hundreds of thousands of distinct CDR3 sequences, approximately 11% recorded once. The chain recombines TRBV20-1 with TRBJ2-5, with D perhaps being TRBD1 or TRBD2 (5 bases each). The clonotype originates from a male donor with ankylosing spondylitis. Sequencing input: blood, either unsorted or a sorted T cell fraction (not recorded which). CDR3 region: CSARDPRGAVPQETQYF. In DNA form, the CDR3 reads TGCAGTGCTAGAGACCCTAGGGGAGCAGTCCCTCAAGAGACCCAGTACTTC.